This TCR beta chain derives from a study of CD8+CD57+ T cells in acquired aplastic anemia. About the research overall: Sorted CD4+ and CD8+ cells yielded DNA averaging around 3.2 ug.

With respect to this clonotype: What it binds is not known.

V was trimmed by 3 bases and J by 4 bases, leaving 10 bases between them. CDR1 is DFQATT and CDR2 is SNEGSKA in the germline V gene (reference sequence). The CDR3 loop spans 12 amino acids. Investigators profiled TCR beta VDJ and CDR3 from genomic DNA template. From the reads, TCRdb called clonotypes with MiXCR, one entry per CDR3 protein. Of 200,000 or so distinct CDR3 sequences detected, around 66% appear once; the ten largest clones hold 35% to 55%. Study conclusions and caveats: Patients were compared with controls for CD8+ Simpson's diversity, and no significant difference emerged. Patients had twenty-nine CD8+ CDR3 sequences in common with controls (the shared set).

The V and J genes are TRBV20-1 and TRBJ2-7; D gene unclear. The sequence derives from a human donor with severe aplastic anemia or a healthy control (not recorded which). The specimen sequenced was sorted CD4+, CD8+, or CD8+CD57+ T cells (not recorded which) from PBMCs. DNA of the CDR3: TGCAGTGCTAGCCGAAAGGAGTACGAGCAGTACTTC. This encodes CSASRKEYEQYF.